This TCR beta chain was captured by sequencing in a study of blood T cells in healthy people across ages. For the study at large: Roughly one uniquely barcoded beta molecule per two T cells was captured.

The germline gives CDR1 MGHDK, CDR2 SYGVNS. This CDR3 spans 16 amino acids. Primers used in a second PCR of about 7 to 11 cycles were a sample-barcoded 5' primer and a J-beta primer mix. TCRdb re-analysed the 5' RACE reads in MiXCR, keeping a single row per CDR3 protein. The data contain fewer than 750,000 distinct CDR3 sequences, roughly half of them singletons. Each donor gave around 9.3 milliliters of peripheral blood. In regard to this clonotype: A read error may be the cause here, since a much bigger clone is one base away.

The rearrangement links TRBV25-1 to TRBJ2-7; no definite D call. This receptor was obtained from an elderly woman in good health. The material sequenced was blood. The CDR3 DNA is TGTGCCAGCAGTTCGCGGACCGCGAGGAGCTCCGACGAGCAGTACTTC. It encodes CASSSRTARSSDEQYF.